This TCR beta chain was profiled in a study of T-cell reconstitution after alpha-beta-depleted transplantation in children (dated by TCRdb to between 2015 and 2016). Broadly, across the study: The study quantitatively tracked T-cell immune reconstitution after TCRalphabeta/CD19-depleted allogeneic hematopoietic cell transplantation in children using TCR repertoire profiling.

On this clonotype: No cognate antigen has been identified for it. Base qualities are not recorded, but no much larger clone differs from it by a single base.

The CDR3, cysteine through phenylalanine, is 19 amino acids long. Only CDR3 DNA is held: 57 bases, read in frame from base 1. Preparation of the library involved PCR. Reads for this sample came from an Illumina HiSeq 2500. TCR libraries were prepared with molecular barcoding, using unique molecular identifiers to normalize TCRbeta repertoire quantification. In TCRdb, the public reads were trimmed at Q25 with fastp and aligned with MiXCR, with productive beta chains retained. Each CDR3 protein appears once, grouped with its most common genes and DNA. For this sample the table gives about 500,000 distinct CDR3 sequences, of which roughly 33% were detected only once. Approximately 2.3% of the sample is taken by the ten largest.

Here the sequenced sample was PBMCs from the stem cell graft donor, taken from the stem cell graft. The chain employs TRBV21-1 and TRBJ2-6; the table's D call, TRBD1, was not checked against the DNA. TRBV21-1 is annotated as a pseudogene. This TCR came from a human donor who donated a stem cell graft to a child with aplastic anemia. CDR3 loop: CASSKWRGQLPSGANVLTF. The nucleotide sequence is given as TGTGCCAGCAGCAAATGGAGGGGACAGCTCCCCTCTGGGGCCAACGTCCTGACTTTC.